This T cell receptor (beta chain) was sequenced in a study of CD8 T cells in ankylosing spondylitis. Via MiXCR, TCRdb re-called the 5' RACE reads, giving one row per CDR3 protein. This sample yields approximately 150,000 distinct CDR3 sequences, of which approximately 10% are seen a single time; about 14% belongs to the top ten. Trimming took 7 bases from V and 4 from J; bases not matched to a gene: 7. The CDR3 spans 15 residues. Germline assignment: CDR1 MNHNS and CDR2 SASEGT. The sample comprised blood, either unsorted or a sorted T cell fraction (not recorded which). The source is a female donor with ankylosing spondylitis or in good health (not recorded which). The V call is TRBV6-1, the J call TRBJ2-2; 9 positions match TRBD1. The CDR3 loop is CASTMTGGSTGELFF. The CDR3 nucleotides read TGTGCCAGCACTATGACAGGGGGGAGCACCGGGGAGCTGTTTTTT.